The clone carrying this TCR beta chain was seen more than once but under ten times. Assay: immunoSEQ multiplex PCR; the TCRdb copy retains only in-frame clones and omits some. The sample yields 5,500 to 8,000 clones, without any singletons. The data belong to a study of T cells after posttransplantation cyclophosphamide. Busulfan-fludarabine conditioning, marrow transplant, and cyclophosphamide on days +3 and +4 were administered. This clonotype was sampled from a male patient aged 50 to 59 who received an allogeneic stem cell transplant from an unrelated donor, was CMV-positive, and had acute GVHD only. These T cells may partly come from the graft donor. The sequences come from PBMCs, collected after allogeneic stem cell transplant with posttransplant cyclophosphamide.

DNA for the CDR3: TGTGCCAGCAGCTTAAGAGTGGGGGGGCCAAATGAGCAGTTCTTC. Its translation: CASSLRVGGPNEQFF. This rearrangement joins TRBV11-1 to TRBJ2-1, with D perhaps matching TRBD2 (7 bases). The CDR3 has 15 residues. Looked up from germline, CDR1 is SGHAT and CDR2 is FQDESV (reference sequence). V was pared by 2 bases and J by 7 bases, with 15 bases between.